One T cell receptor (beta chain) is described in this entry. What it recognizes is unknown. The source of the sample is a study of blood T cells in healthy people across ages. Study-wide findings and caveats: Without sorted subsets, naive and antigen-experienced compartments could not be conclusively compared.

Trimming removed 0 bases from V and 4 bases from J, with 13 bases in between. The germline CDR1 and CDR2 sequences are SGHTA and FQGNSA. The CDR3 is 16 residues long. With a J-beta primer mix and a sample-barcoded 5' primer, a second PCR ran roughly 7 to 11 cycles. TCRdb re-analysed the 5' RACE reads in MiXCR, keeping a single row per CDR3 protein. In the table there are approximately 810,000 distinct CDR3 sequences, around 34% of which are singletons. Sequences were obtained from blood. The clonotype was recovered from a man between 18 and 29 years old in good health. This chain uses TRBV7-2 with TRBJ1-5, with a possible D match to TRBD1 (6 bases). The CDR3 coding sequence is TGTGCCAGCAGCTTAGCACAGGGTTTATGGAATCAGCCCCAGCATTTT. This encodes CASSLAQGLWNQPQHF.